Presented here are 21 T cell receptor beta chains from one specimen sequenced in a study of T cells after yellow fever vaccination. Via MiXCR, TCRdb re-called the 5' RACE reads, giving one row per CDR3 protein. This sample has some 290,000 distinct CDR3 sequences; about 10% occur once, and the top ten carry approximately 3%. Material: CD4+ T cells sorted from PBMCs, obtained 45 days after the yellow fever booster vaccination. These receptors came from a man aged 18 to 30 who received the YFV17D yellow fever vaccine.

This rearrangement joins TRBV18 to TRBJ2-3; no reliable D call. The germline V and J ends were trimmed by 2 bases and 0 bases, with 6 bases remaining between them. Germline assignment: CDR1 KGHSH and CDR2 LQKENI. CDR3 size: 14 residues. The CDR3 DNA follows: TGTGCCAGCTCACCAACCGTAAGCACAGATACGCAGTATTTT. Protein sequence: CASSPTVSTDTQYF.

V gene TRBV7-2 combines with J gene TRBJ2-5, with 10 bases fitting TRBD2. Germline trimming cut 2 bases from V and 4 bases from J; bases unmatched to any gene: 4. Germline V gene lookup returns CDR1 SGHTA and CDR2 FQGNSA. There are 15 residues in the CDR3. CDR3 region: CASSLFSSGGETQYF. For the CDR3, the DNA is TGTGCCAGCAGCTTATTTTCTAGCGGGGGAGAGACCCAGTACTTC.

To note about this clonotype: The conserved phenylalanine or tryptophan normally closing the CDR3 is absent here, so this likely arose from a read error. Because the CDR3's place on the DNA is in doubt, the DNA is left out and the CDR3 is given as listed by TCRdb. The rearrangement links TRBV19 to TRBJ1-3; no check of the table's D call, TRBD1, against the DNA was made. The CDR3 adds up to 11 amino acids, both ends counted. Germline V CDR1 and CDR2: LNHDA, SQIVND (reference sequence). The chain's CDR3 is CAVFWNEGKED.

This clonotype was observed once. The chain joins TRBV6-5 to TRBJ1-6; D may be TRBD1 (5 bases). CDR1 MNHEY and CDR2 SVGAGI come from the germline V gene. Trimming took off 2 bases at V and 9 bases at J, with 11 bases between the two ends. The CDR3 extends over 14 amino acids. Here the CDR3 DNA reads TGTGCCAGCAGTTACCAGGGCCAAGGTTCACCCCTCCACTTT. Translation: CASSYQGQGSPLHF.

The DNA for the CDR3 is TGTGCCAGCAGTTACGGGGCCGTTAATTCACCCCTCCACTTT. Translated: CASSYGAVNSPLHF. This chain links TRBV6-6 with TRBJ1-6; maybe TRBD1 (5 bases). The CDR3 is 14 residues long. V was shortened by 2 bases and J by 6 bases, with 8 bases between the two germline ends. Per germline, CDR1 MNHNY and CDR2 SVGAGI (reference sequence).

This clonotype was detected ten times or more. The chain uses TRBV5-1 and TRBJ1-1; D possibly corresponds to TRBD1 (5 bases). Germline V gives CDR1 SGHRS, CDR2 YFSETQ. V was clipped by 7 bases and J by 5 bases, with 15 bases between them. The CDR3 runs 13 residues. CDR3: CASRDPGGTEAFF. The CDR3 DNA follows: TGCGCCAGCCGGGACCCTGGAGGGACTGAAGCTTTCTTT.

This clonotype came up a few times. V usage is TRBV18 and J usage is TRBJ2-1; D gene ambiguous. The CDR3 is 13 residues long. With 4 bases removed from V and 5 bases from J, the gap between germline ends came to 9 bases. Germline V gene sequence: CDR1 KGHSH, CDR2 LQKENI. The chain's CDR3 is CASSLGPNNEQFF. As DNA, the CDR3 is TGTGCCAGCTCACTCGGACCTAACAATGAGCAGTTCTTC.

This clonotype was counted a few times. The CDR3 coding sequence is TGTGCCAGCAGCCAAGAAGAAGCCAACAAGCAGTATTTT. Translated: CASSQEEANKQYF. V gene TRBV3-1 combines with J gene TRBJ2-3; no firm D call. Deletions cut 0 bases from V and 11 bases from J, with 12 bases between. Germline assignment: CDR1 LGHDT and CDR2 YNNKEL (reference sequence). CDR3 length: 13 amino acids.

In this sample, this clonotype turned up many times. The chain uses TRBV20-1 and TRBJ2-5, with D maybe TRBD1 (6 bases). Germline V lookup: CDR1 DFQATT, CDR2 SNEGSKA (reference sequence). V lost 5 bases, J lost 2 bases, and 12 bases lay in between. The CDR3 sequence is 13 residues long. CDR3 residues: CSASTGNQETQYF. Here the CDR3 DNA reads TGCAGTGCTTCCACAGGGAATCAAGAGACCCAGTACTTC.

The rearrangement links TRBV5-1 to TRBJ2-7; 10 bases line up with TRBD1. CDR1 is SGHRS and CDR2 is YFSETQ in the germline V gene. The ends lost 1 base at V and 4 bases at J; junction bases unmatched: 2. CDR3 size: 14 residues. In DNA, the CDR3 is TGCGCCAGCAGCTTGTGGGACAGGGGTTACGAGCAGTACTTC. Protein sequence: CASSLWDRGYEQYF. Using reference TRBV5-1 and TRBJ2-7 for the parts outside the CDR3, the full variable domain is KAGVTQTPRYLIKTRGQQVTLSCSPISGHRSVSWYQQTPGQGLQFLFEYFSETQRNKGNFPGRFSGRQFSNSRSEMNVSTLELGDSALYLCASSLWDRGYEQYFGPGTRLTVT.

This clonotype appeared a few times. The rearrangement links TRBV19 to TRBJ2-5; TRBD2 aligns across 11 bases. The length of the CDR3 is 16 residues. After removal of 8 bases from V and 2 bases from J, the junction contained 10 bases not matched to a gene. Germline CDR1 LNHDA, CDR2 SQIVND (reference sequence). CDR3 nucleotides: TGTGCCAGTTCTCCATATAGACTAGCGGGGCAAGAGACCCAGTACTTC. Protein: CASSPYRLAGQETQYF.

In this sample, this clonotype turned up many times. The genes are TRBV24-1 and TRBJ2-3; no clear D gene. The V gene's germline CDR1 is KGHDR and CDR2 SFDVKD. The CDR3 consists of 12 residues. V was shortened by 5 bases and J by 0 bases, with 2 bases between the two germline ends. The CDR3 here is CATSGSTDTQYF. CDR3 in DNA: TGTGCCACCAGTGGGAGCACAGATACGCAGTATTTT.

This chain uses TRBV5-1 with TRBJ2-1, with 8 bases that match TRBD2. The ends lost 5 bases at V and 2 bases at J; junction bases unmatched: 6. This CDR3 is 15 amino acids long. The germline gives CDR1 SGHRS, CDR2 YFSETQ. The CDR3 here is CASRVLAATYNEQFF. CDR3 DNA: TGCGCCAGCAGGGTACTAGCGGCAACCTACAATGAGCAGTTCTTC.

The rearrangement uses TRBV15 and TRBJ2-1; 11 nucleotides align to TRBD2. The V and J ends lost 1 base and 9 bases, in that order; junction bases with no gene match: 5. CDR3 size: 15 residues. CDR1 is LNHNV, CDR2 YYDKDF, per germline (reference sequence). The CDR3 region is CATSRVAGGPSEQFF. The DNA of the CDR3 is TGTGCCACCAGCAGAGTAGCGGGGGGGCCCAGTGAGCAGTTCTTC. The full variable domain, completed using reference TRBV15 and TRBJ2-1, is DAMVIQNPRYQVTQFGKPVTLSCSQTLNHNVMYWYQQKSSQAPKLLFHYYDKDFNNEADTPDNFQSRRPNTSFCFLDIRSPGLGDTAMYLCATSRVAGGPSEQFFGPGTRLTVL.

A few counts support this clonotype. The chain employs TRBV27 and TRBJ2-7; a possible D gene is TRBD1 (5 bases). Per the germline V gene, CDR1 is MNHEY and CDR2 is SMNVEV (reference sequence). This CDR3 contains 14 residues. The V and J ends lost 2 bases and 5 bases respectively, with 13 bases between them. Here the CDR3 reads CASSLRGMRNEQYV. In DNA, the CDR3 is TGTGCCAGCAGTTTAAGGGGAATGAGGAACGAGCAGTACGTC.

This clonotype was observed a handful of times. The chain carries TRBV20-1 and TRBJ2-7; perhaps TRBD1 as D (5 bases). There are 13 residues in the CDR3. Germline V gene sequence: CDR1 DFQATT, CDR2 SNEGSKA (reference sequence). V dropped 4 bases and J dropped 3 bases, with 13 bases sitting between them. The CDR3 loop is CSATRPGNYEQYF. The CDR3 region has the DNA TGCAGTGCTACCCGCCCAGGGAACTACGAGCAGTACTTC.

V and J are TRBV9 and TRBJ2-5, with D unclear. V was pared by 0 bases and J by 1 base, with 4 bases between. Germline V gene sequence: CDR1 SGDLS, CDR2 YYNGEE. CDR3 size: 13 residues. This CDR3 is CASSVATQETQYF. CDR3 sequence (DNA): TGTGCCAGCAGCGTAGCCACCCAAGAGACCCAGTACTTC.

The chain employs TRBV20-1 and TRBJ2-5, with 10 bases matching TRBD2. In germline, CDR1 is DFQATT, CDR2 SNEGSKA (reference sequence). The CDR3 sequence is 13 residues long. The CDR3: CSAAGGLKETQYF. The CDR3 nucleotides are TGCAGCGCAGCGGGGGGGTTAAAAGAGACCCAGTACTTC.

The chain has TRBV12-3 or TRBV12-4 and TRBJ1-6, with TRBD1 identical over 9 bases. The J segment lost 7 bases and the V segment lost 5 bases, leaving 6 bases of the junction unmatched. The CDR3 covers 15 residues. The CDR3: CASSRSGTGNSPLHF. CDR3 nucleotides: TGTGCCAGCAGTAGATCCGGGACAGGGAATTCACCCCTCCACTTT.

In this sample, this clonotype turned up many times. The chain uses TRBV3-1 and TRBJ1-2; D perhaps matches TRBD1 (5 bases). V lost 2 bases, J lost 4 bases, and 8 bases lay in between. This CDR3 spans 13 amino acids. From germline, CDR1 is LGHDT and CDR2 YNNKEL (reference sequence). CDR3 DNA: TGTGCCAGCAGCCAACAGGGAACCTATGGCTACACCTTC. Protein sequence: CASSQQGTYGYTF.

This clonotype was detected many times. This chain joins TRBV9 and TRBJ2-1; TRBD2 agrees at 11 bases. The V gene end was trimmed by 5 bases and the J gene end by 6 bases; junction bases not matched to a gene: 4. CDR1 and CDR2 from the germline V gene are SGDLS and YYNGEE. The CDR3 covers 14 residues. The CDR3 nucleotides read TGTGCCAGCAGTTTAGCGGGGGGGTTCAATGAGCAGTTCTTC. Translation: CASSLAGGFNEQFF.